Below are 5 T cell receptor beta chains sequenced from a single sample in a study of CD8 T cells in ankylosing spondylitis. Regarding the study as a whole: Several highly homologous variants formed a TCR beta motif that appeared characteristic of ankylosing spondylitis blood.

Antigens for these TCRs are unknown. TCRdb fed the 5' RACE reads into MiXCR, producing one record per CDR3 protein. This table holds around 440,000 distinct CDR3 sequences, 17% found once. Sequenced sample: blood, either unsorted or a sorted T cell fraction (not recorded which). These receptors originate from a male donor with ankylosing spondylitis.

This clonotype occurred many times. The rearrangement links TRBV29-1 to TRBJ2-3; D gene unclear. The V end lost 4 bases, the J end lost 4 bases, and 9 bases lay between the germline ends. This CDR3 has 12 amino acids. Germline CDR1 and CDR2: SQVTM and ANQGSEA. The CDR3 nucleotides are TGCAGCGTTGTGGGTCCCCCAGATACGCAGTATTTT. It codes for CSVVGPPDTQYF.

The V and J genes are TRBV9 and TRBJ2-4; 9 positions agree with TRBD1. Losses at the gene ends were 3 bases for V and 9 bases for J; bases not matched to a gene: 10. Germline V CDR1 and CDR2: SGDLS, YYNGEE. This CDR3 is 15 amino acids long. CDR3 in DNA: TGTGCCAGCAGCGGACAGGGGGGAGATGGTAGCATTCAGTACTTC. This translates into CASSGQGGDGSIQYF.

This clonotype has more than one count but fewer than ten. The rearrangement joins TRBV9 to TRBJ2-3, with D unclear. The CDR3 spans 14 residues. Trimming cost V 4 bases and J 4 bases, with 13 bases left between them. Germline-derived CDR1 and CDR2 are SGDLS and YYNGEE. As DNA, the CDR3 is TGTGCCAGCAGCCAAAGACTTAGTTCAGATACGCAGTATTTT. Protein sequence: CASSQRLSSDTQYF.

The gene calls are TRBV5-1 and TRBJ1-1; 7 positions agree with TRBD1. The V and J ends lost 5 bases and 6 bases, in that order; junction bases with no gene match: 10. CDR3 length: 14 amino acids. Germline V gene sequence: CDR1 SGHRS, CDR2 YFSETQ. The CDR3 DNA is TGCGCCAGCAGACTGACAGGGTCTGAACCTGAAGCTTTCTTT. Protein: CASRLTGSEPEAFF. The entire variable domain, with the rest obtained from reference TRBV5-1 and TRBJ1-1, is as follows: KAGVTQTPRYLIKTRGQQVTLSCSPISGHRSVSWYQQTPGQGLQFLFEYFSETQRNKGNFPGRFSGRQFSNSRSEMNVSTLELGDSALYLCASRLTGSEPEAFFGQGTRLTVV.

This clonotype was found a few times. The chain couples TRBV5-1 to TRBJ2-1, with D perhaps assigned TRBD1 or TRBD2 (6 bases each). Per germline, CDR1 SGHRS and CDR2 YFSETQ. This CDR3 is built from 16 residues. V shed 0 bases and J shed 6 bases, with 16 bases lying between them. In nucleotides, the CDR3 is TGCGCCAGCAGCTTGGCCCCGGGGGCGAGGGGCAATGAGCAGTTCTTC. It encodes CASSLAPGARGNEQFF. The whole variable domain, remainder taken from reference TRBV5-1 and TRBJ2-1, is KAGVTQTPRYLIKTRGQQVTLSCSPISGHRSVSWYQQTPGQGLQFLFEYFSETQRNKGNFPGRFSGRQFSNSRSEMNVSTLELGDSALYLCASSLAPGARGNEQFFGPGTRLTVL.